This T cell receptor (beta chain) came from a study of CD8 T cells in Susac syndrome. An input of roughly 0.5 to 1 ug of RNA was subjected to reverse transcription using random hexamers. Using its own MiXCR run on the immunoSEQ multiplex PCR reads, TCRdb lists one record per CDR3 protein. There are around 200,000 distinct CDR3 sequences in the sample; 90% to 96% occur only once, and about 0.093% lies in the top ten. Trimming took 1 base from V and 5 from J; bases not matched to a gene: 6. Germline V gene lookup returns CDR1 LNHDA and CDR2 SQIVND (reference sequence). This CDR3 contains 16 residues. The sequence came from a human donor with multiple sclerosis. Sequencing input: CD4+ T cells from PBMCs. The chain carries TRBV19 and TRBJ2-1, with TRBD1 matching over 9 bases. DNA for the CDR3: TGTGCCAGTAGTATAGTGGGGACAGGGCGGAACAATGAGCAGTTCTTC. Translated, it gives CASSIVGTGRNNEQFF.